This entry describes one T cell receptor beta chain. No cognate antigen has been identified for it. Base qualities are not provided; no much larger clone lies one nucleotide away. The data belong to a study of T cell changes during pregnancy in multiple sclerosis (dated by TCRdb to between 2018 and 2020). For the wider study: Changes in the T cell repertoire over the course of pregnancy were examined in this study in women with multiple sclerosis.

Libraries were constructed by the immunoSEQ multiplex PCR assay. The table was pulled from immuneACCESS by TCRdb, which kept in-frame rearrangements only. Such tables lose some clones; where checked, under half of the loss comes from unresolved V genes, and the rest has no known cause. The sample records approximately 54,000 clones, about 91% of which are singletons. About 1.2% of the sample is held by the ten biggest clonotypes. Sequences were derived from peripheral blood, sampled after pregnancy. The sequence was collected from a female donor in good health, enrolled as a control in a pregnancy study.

The base sequence is TGCGCCAGCAGCTTGGTCGCAGGGGGGAACACTGAAGCTTTCTTT. Protein translation: CASSLVAGGNTEAFF. The rearrangement combines TRBV5-1 with TRBJ1-1, and TRBD1 matches 7 of the central bases. According to the germline V gene, CDR1 reads SGHRS and CDR2 reads YFSETQ. The germline V and J ends show losses of 0 bases and 1 base respectively, and no gene match explains 3 bases of the junction. Counted from cysteine to phenylalanine, this CDR3 has 15 amino acids. The entry retains the CDR3 DNA only, 45 bases that are in frame from base 1.